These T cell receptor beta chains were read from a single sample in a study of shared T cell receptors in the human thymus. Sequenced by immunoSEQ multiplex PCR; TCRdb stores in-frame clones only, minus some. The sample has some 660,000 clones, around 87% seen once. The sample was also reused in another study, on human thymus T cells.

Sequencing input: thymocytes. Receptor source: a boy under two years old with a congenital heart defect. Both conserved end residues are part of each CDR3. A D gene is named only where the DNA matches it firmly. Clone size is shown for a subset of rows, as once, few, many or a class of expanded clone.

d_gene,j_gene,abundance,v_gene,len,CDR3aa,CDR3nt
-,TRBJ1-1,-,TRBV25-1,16,CASSDTQGFVNTEAFF,TGTGCCAGCAGTGATACGCAGGGGTTCGTGAACACTGAAGCTTTCTTT
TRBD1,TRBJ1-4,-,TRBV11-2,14,CASSGDRGREKLFF,TGTGCCAGCAGCGGGGACAGGGGAAGGGAAAAACTGTTTTTT
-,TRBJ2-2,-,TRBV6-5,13,CASTELYTGELFF,TGTGCCAGCACCGAGCTCTACACCGGGGAGCTGTTTTTT
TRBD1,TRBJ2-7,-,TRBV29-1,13,CSPYGQGGYEQYF,TGCAGCCCCTATGGACAGGGTGGCTACGAGCAGTACTTC
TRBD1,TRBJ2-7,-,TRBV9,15,CASSADPGQHYEQYF,TGTGCCAGCAGCGCCGACCCGGGACAGCACTACGAGCAGTACTTC
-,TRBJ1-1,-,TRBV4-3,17,CASSQVAGRWMATEAFF,TGCGCCAGCAGCCAAGTTGCGGGGAGATGGATGGCCACTGAAGCTTTCTTT
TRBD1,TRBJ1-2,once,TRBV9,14,CASSGRQGSYGYTF,TGTGCCAGCAGCGGTAGACAGGGTAGCTATGGCTACACCTTC
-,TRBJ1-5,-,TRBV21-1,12,CAGGSGVQPQHF,TGTGCCGGTGGGTCAGGGGTTCAGCCCCAGCATTTT
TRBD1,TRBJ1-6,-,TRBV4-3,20,CASSQDEGTVGFGYNSPLHF,TGCGCCAGCAGCCAAGATGAGGGGACAGTTGGGTTTGGTTATAATTCACCCCTCCACTTT
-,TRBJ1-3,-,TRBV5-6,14,CASSFRTTGNTIYF,TGTGCCAGCAGCTTTAGGACAACTGGAAACACCATATATTTT
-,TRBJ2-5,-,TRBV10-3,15,CAISGVPRGQETQYF,TGTGCCATCAGTGGGGTCCCCCGGGGACAAGAGACCCAGTACTTC
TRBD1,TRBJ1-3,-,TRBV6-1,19,CASSEEPGQEFTSGNTIYF,TGTGCCAGCAGTGAGGAACCGGGACAGGAGTTTACCTCTGGAAACACCATATATTTT
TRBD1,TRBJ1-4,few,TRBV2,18,CASSEAGTGDATNEKLFF,TGTGCCAGCAGTGAAGCAGGGACAGGGGATGCAACTAATGAAAAACTGTTTTTT
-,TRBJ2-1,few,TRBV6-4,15,CASSPLAEGNNEQFF,TGTGCCAGCAGTCCCCTGGCGGAGGGGAACAATGAGCAGTTCTTC
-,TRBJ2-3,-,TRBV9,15,CASSVVGFSTDTQYF,TGTGCCAGCAGCGTAGTCGGTTTTAGCACAGATACGCAGTATTTT
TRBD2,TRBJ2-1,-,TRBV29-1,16,CSVEDDWTSGLNEQFF,TGCAGCGTTGAAGATGATTGGACTAGCGGGTTAAATGAGCAGTTCTTC
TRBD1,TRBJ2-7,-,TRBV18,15,CASSPEGTGSNEQYF,TGTGCCAGCTCACCAGAGGGGACAGGGAGCAACGAGCAGTACTTC
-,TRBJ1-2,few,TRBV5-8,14,CASNLRGGGYGYTF,TGTGCCAGCAACCTACGGGGGGGTGGCTATGGCTACACCTTC
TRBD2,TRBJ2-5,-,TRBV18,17,CASSPGYQRGDQETQYF,TGTGCCAGCTCACCGGGGTATCAGCGGGGGGACCAAGAGACCCAGTACTTC
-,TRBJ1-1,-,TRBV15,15,CATSRPQGKDTEAFF,TGTGCCACCAGCAGACCTCAGGGGAAGGACACTGAAGCTTTCTTT
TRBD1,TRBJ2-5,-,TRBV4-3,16,CASSQTTDRDVETQYF,TGCGCCAGCAGCCAAACGACAGACAGGGATGTGGAGACCCAGTACTTC
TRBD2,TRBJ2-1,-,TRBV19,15,CASSIWTSGSNEQFF,TGTGCCAGTAGTATATGGACTAGCGGGAGCAATGAGCAGTTCTTC
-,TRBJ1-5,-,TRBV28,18,CASSLRRTPGKLSPPQHF,TGTGCCAGCAGTTTAAGGAGGACCCCCGGGAAGCTCTCTCCGCCCCAGCATTTT
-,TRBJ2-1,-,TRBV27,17,CASTPGWGPKRGNEQFF,TGTGCCAGCACCCCCGGGTGGGGGCCTAAGCGGGGCAATGAGCAGTTCTTC
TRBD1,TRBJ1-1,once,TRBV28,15,CASSLHWTGDPEAFF,TGTGCCAGCAGTCTTCATTGGACAGGGGATCCTGAAGCTTTCTTT
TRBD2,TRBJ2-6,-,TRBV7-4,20,CASSTRLAGHLDSGANVLTF,TGTGCCAGCAGCACCCGACTAGCGGGCCACCTTGATTCTGGGGCCAACGTCCTGACTTTC
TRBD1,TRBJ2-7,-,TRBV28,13,CASRRQGTYEQYF,TGTGCCAGCAGGAGACAGGGTACCTACGAGCAGTACTTC
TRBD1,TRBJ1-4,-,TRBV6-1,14,CASSLQGAYEKLFF,TGTGCCAGCAGTCTACAGGGGGCGTACGAAAAACTGTTTTTT
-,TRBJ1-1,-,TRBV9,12,CASRGEGTEAFF,TGTGCCAGCCGAGGGGAGGGTACTGAAGCTTTCTTT
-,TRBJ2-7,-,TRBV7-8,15,CASSLARRLNYEQYF,TGTGCCAGCAGCTTAGCCCGCAGACTTAACTACGAGCAGTACTTC
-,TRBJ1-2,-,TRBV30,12,CAGRRVNYGYTF,TGTGCCGGAAGGAGGGTAAACTATGGCTACACCTTC
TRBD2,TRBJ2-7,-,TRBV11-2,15,CASSLEWRGGSEQYF,TGTGCCAGCAGCTTAGAGTGGCGGGGGGGGTCTGAGCAGTACTTC